The 28 T cell receptor beta chains below all came from one sample that was sequenced in a study of T cell repertoires in cytomegalovirus infection. Their specific antigens are unknown. TCRdb ran MiXCR on the reads and lists one entry per CDR3 protein. The table shows some 220,000 distinct CDR3 sequences, with roughly two fifths occurring only once. The starting material was CD8+ T cells from cultured PBMCs, obtained from culture after CMV antigen stimulation. The receptors derive from a human donor in good health (CMV status not recorded). Some clones in this sample may be carry-over from other donors' samples.

The chain combines TRBV20-1 with TRBJ1-1, with D possibly TRBD1 on 5 matching bases. CDR1 and CDR2 from the germline V gene are DFQATT and SNEGSKA (reference sequence). The CDR3 contains 14 residues. Trimming shortened V by 4 bases and J by 0 bases, and 12 bases separated the two germline ends. This CDR3 is CSAITDIMNTEAFF. In nucleotides, the CDR3 is TGCAGTGCTATAACGGACATCATGAACACTGAAGCTTTCTTT.

The table lists this clonotype with a few counts. The J gene is TRBJ2-2, the V gene TRBV7-6, with D possibly being TRBD2 (5 bases). The germline V gene encodes CDR1 SGHVS and CDR2 FNYEAQ. The CDR3 totals 16 residues. The ends were cut back, 0 bases at V and 0 bases at J, with 8 bases in the middle. The DNA of the CDR3 is TGTGCCAGCAGCTTAGCTAGCGCTACGAACACCGGGGAGCTGTTTTTT. This encodes CASSLASATNTGELFF.

The rearrangement joins TRBV7-3 to TRBJ1-1, with 7 bases identical to TRBD1. CDR1 is SGHTA and CDR2 is FQGTGA in the germline V gene. This CDR3 contains 13 residues. V lost 5 bases and J lost 5; bases outside the gene matches: 5. The CDR3 reads CASSPGQVTEAFF. The CDR3, as DNA: TGTGCCAGCAGCCCCGGACAGGTTACTGAAGCTTTCTTT.

A few counts support this clonotype. This chain joins TRBV7-6 and TRBJ1-1, with D hard to call. Germline assignment: CDR1 SGHVS and CDR2 FNYEAQ. Between the trimmed V and J ends, which lost 5 bases and 1 base, there was a span of 8 bases. CDR3 size: 13 residues. The CDR3 region has the DNA TGTGCCAGCAGCCTCTACTCGAACACTGAAGCTTTCTTT. This gives the protein CASSLYSNTEAFF.

The chain's CDR3 is CASSSTSGGNNEQFF. CDR3 in DNA: TGTGCCAGCAGTTCTACTAGCGGGGGTAACAATGAGCAGTTCTTC. The chain has TRBV7-3 and TRBJ2-1; 11 bases match TRBD2. Germline CDR1 reads SGHTA; CDR2 reads FQGTGA. J was trimmed by 5 bases and V by 6 bases; bases with no gene match: 6. CDR3 length: 15 amino acids. Drawing the rest from reference TRBV7-3 and TRBJ2-1, the complete variable domain is GAGVSQTPSNKVTEKGKYVELRCDPISGHTALYWYRQSLGQGPEFLIYFQGTGAADDSGLPNDRFFAVRPEGSVSTLKIQRTERGDSAVYLCASSSTSGGNNEQFFGPGTRLTVL.

Points on this clonotype: The conserved phenylalanine or tryptophan normally closing the CDR3 is absent here, so this likely arose from a read error. CDR3 coding DNA: TGTGCAAGCAGCTTTCGACTTACTAGTAGCGGATACGGCGATACGCAGTATTTA. It is translated as CASSFRLTSSGYGDTQYL. The J gene is TRBJ2-3, the V gene TRBV7-8; possible D gene TRBD2, 6 bases. CDR1 and CDR2 from the germline V gene are SGHVS and FQNEAQ. The CDR3 consists of 18 residues.

The chain carries TRBV30 and TRBJ2-1, with 11 nucleotides matching TRBD2. CDR3 length: 16 amino acids. CDR1 is GTSNPN, CDR2 SVGIG, per germline (reference sequence). J gave up 1 base and V 5 bases, and 7 bases lay outside the gene matches. The CDR3 sequence: CAWDGSGRASYNEQFF. CDR3 bases: TGTGCCTGGGACGGTAGCGGGAGGGCATCCTACAATGAGCAGTTCTTC.

The chain recombines TRBV20-1 with TRBJ2-7; 9 nucleotides align to TRBD2. Per the germline V gene, CDR1 is DFQATT and CDR2 is SNEGSKA (reference sequence). The CDR3 extends over 15 amino acids. With V trimmed by 0 bases and J by 6 bases, 9 bases remained unmatched. The CDR3 DNA is TGCAGTGCTAGAGATAACAGCGGGAGGTTCCCCGAGCAGTACTTC. Translation gives CSARDNSGRFPEQYF.

The CDR3 DNA follows: TGTGCCAGCTCACCGAGCCCTCGAAAGGCTGGAAACACCATATATTTT. Amino acid sequence: CASSPSPRKAGNTIYF. The chain employs TRBV18 and TRBJ1-3; the D is unclear. Trimming pared 3 bases from V and 2 bases from J, leaving 14 bases between. The germline gives CDR1 KGHSH, CDR2 LQKENI. The CDR3 spans 16 residues.

The table lists this clonotype with many counts. V and J are TRBV10-3 and TRBJ2-1; 7 bases line up with TRBD2. The CDR3 covers 13 residues. With 7 bases clipped from V and 2 bases from J, the junction kept 2 bases outside the gene matches. From germline, CDR1 is ENHRY and CDR2 SYGVKD. The CDR3: CAITSGTYNEQFF. CDR3 DNA: TGTGCCATCACTAGCGGTACCTACAATGAGCAGTTCTTC.

The genes are TRBV5-4 and TRBJ2-7; 11 nucleotides align to TRBD1. The CDR3 loop spans 14 amino acids. The V gene's germline CDR1 is SGHNT and CDR2 YYREEE (reference sequence). J was trimmed by 4 bases and V by 4 bases; bases with no gene match: 4. The CDR3 loop reads CASSAGTGGYEQYF. The CDR3 nucleotides are TGTGCCAGCAGCGCCGGGACAGGGGGATACGAGCAGTACTTC.

The CDR3 spells CASSQDHGGNEQFF. For the CDR3, the DNA is TGCGCCAGCAGCCAAGATCACGGGGGGAATGAGCAGTTCTTC. This chain joins TRBV4-1 and TRBJ2-1; 7 nucleotides align to TRBD2. J lost 7 bases, V lost 0 bases, and 3 bases had no gene match. This CDR3 has 14 residues. Germline values: CDR1 MGHRA, CDR2 YSYEKL.

The sample holds a few counts of this clonotype. The chain carries TRBV12-3 or TRBV12-4 and TRBJ2-3, with D tentatively TRBD1 or TRBD2 (5 bases each). The CDR3 loop spans 14 amino acids. Trimming took off 3 bases at V and 2 bases at J, with 9 bases between the two ends. The chain's CDR3 is CASSFGTHTDTQYF. CDR3 bases: TGTGCCAGCAGTTTCGGGACCCACACAGATACGCAGTATTTT.

The genes are TRBV7-6 and TRBJ1-5, with a weak D call TRBD1 (5 bases). In germline, CDR1 is SGHVS, CDR2 FNYEAQ. CDR3 length: 16 residues. Trimming removed 5 bases at V and 3 bases at J, with 17 bases between. Here the CDR3 reads CASSPGTALPNQPQHF. CDR3 bases: TGTGCCAGCAGCCCCGGGACTGCCTTACCCAATCAGCCCCAGCATTTT. Variable domain in full (rest from reference TRBV7-6 and TRBJ1-5): GAGVSQSPRYKVTKRGQDVALRCDPISGHVSLYWYRQALGQGPEFLTYFNYEAQQDKSGLPNDRFSAERPEGSISTLTIQRTEQRDSAMYRCASSPGTALPNQPQHFGDGTRLSIL.

The V call is TRBV12-3 or TRBV12-4, the J call TRBJ2-1; 8 bases agree with TRBD1. The CDR3 totals 15 residues. Losses at the gene ends were 6 bases for V and 7 bases for J; bases not matched to a gene: 11. CDR3 bases: TGTGCCAGCAGATCCACAGGGGGTGGTCCGAATGAGCAGTTCTTC. It encodes CASRSTGGGPNEQFF.

The V gene is TRBV29-1, the J gene TRBJ2-2; D call uncertain. CDR3 size: 12 residues. Germline V lookup: CDR1 SQVTM, CDR2 ANQGSEA. V was trimmed by 5 bases and J by 1 base, leaving 5 bases between them. CDR3 protein: CSVWGNTGELFF. Here the CDR3 DNA reads TGCAGCGTTTGGGGGAACACCGGGGAGCTGTTTTTT.

Many counts were recorded for this clonotype. The chain links TRBV27 to TRBJ2-7; D is unclear. Germline V gene sequence: CDR1 MNHEY, CDR2 SMNVEV (reference sequence). V was shortened by 6 bases and J by 3 bases, with 6 bases between the two germline ends. The CDR3 length is 11 residues. CDR3 nucleotide sequence: TGTGCCAGCAGCTTAGGCTACGAGCAGTACTTC. This encodes CASSLGYEQYF.

The chain combines TRBV20-1 with TRBJ2-1; D may match TRBD1 or TRBD2 (6 bases each). The CDR3 consists of 14 residues. Germline V gene data show CDR1 as DFQATT and CDR2 as SNEGSKA (reference sequence). Trimming shortened V by 1 base and J by 10 bases, and 17 bases separated the two germline ends. The CDR3 loop reads CSARAWGASLEQFF. As DNA, the CDR3 is TGCAGTGCTAGAGCCTGGGGGGCGTCTCTCGAGCAGTTCTTC.

The chain uses TRBV28 and TRBJ2-3; the match to TRBD2 covers 9 bases. Germline lookup yields CDR1 MDHEN and CDR2 SYDVKM. The ends lost 1 base at V and 2 bases at J; junction bases unmatched: 7. This CDR3 is built from 17 residues. The CDR3 loop is CASSLFRLAGFTDTQYF. CDR3 DNA sequence: TGTGCCAGCAGTTTATTCCGTCTAGCGGGATTCACAGATACGCAGTATTTT.

CDR3 in DNA: TGTGCCAGCAGCGTAAAGTCTAGCGGGGATAGCTCCTACAATGAGCAGTTCTTC. It codes for CASSVKSSGDSSYNEQFF. The rearrangement uses TRBV9 and TRBJ2-1; 9 nucleotides line up with TRBD2. Germline V lookup: CDR1 SGDLS, CDR2 YYNGEE. The CDR3 is 18 amino acids. After removal of 1 base from V and 0 bases from J, the junction contained 8 bases not matched to a gene.

Comment on this clonotype: One end of the junction fails to match germline, which may point to a read error. This chain links TRBV7-6 with TRBJ2-1; 8 nucleotides match TRBD2. This CDR3 has 13 residues. The V gene's germline CDR1 is SGHVS and CDR2 FNYEAQ. The chain's CDR3 is CASSTQAGAEQFF. The DNA of the CDR3 is TGTGCTAGCAGCACTCAAGCGGGAGCTGAGCAGTTCTTC.

V and J are TRBV5-4 and TRBJ1-4, with D maybe TRBD1 (6 bases). The length of the CDR3 is 19 residues. CDR1 and CDR2 (germline): SGHNT, YYREEE (reference sequence). The V gene lost 2 bases and the J gene lost 6 bases, with 26 bases spanning the gap. This CDR3 reads CASSLKVRGREQGDEKLFF. CDR3 sequence (DNA): TGTGCCAGCAGCTTAAAGGTCCGGGGAAGGGAACAGGGCGATGAAAAACTGTTTTTT.

Regarding this clonotype: A junction boundary mismatches the germline segment, possibly from a read error. V gene TRBV5-1 combines with J gene TRBJ2-5; 7 nucleotides match TRBD1. The germline gives CDR1 SGHRS, CDR2 YFSETQ. This CDR3 region has 16 residues. CDR3 region: CASSLSSDRDQETKYF. In nucleotides, the CDR3 is TGCGCAAGCAGCTTGTCTTCTGACAGGGACCAAGAAACCAAGTACTTC.

The V gene is TRBV19, the J gene TRBJ1-4, with 7 nucleotides matching TRBD1. Trimming cost V 3 bases and J 6 bases; bases outside gene matches: 7. The CDR3 consists of 15 residues. CDR1 is LNHDA and CDR2 is SQIVND in the germline V gene (reference sequence). In DNA, the CDR3 is TGTGCCAGTAGTATCGGGAGGACAGGTGATGAAAAACTGTTTTTT. Protein sequence: CASSIGRTGDEKLFF.

The chain is built from TRBV15 and TRBJ2-7; perhaps TRBD1 as D (6 bases). The CDR3 extends over 15 amino acids. With 3 bases removed from V and 2 bases from J, the gap between germline ends came to 14 bases. Germline assignment: CDR1 LNHNV and CDR2 YYDKDF (reference sequence). CDR3: CATSSPAGEPYEQYF. In nucleotides, the CDR3 is TGTGCCACCAGCAGTCCGGCAGGGGAACCCTACGAGCAGTACTTC.

The V gene is TRBV30, the J gene TRBJ2-4, with D perhaps matching TRBD2 (6 bases). In germline, CDR1 is GTSNPN, CDR2 SVGIG (reference sequence). Trimming removed 2 bases at V and 6 bases at J, with 11 bases between. This CDR3 has 13 amino acids. CDR3 in DNA: TGTGCCTGGAGTCCTCTAGCGTTAAACATTCAGTACTTC. Its protein is CAWSPLALNIQYF.

The rearrangement joins TRBV6-2 or TRBV6-3 to TRBJ2-3, with 11 bases identical to TRBD2. Germline values: CDR1 MNHEY, CDR2 SVGEGT. The CDR3 loop spans 15 amino acids. Losses at the gene ends were 4 bases for V and 5 bases for J; bases not matched to a gene: 5. The DNA for the CDR3 is TGTGCCAGCAGTTCCGCGGGACTAGCGGTAGATACGCAGTATTTT. This translates into CASSSAGLAVDTQYF.

This clonotype was picked up a small number of times. This chain connects TRBV7-9 to TRBJ2-5, with a possible D match to TRBD1 (6 bases). Germline loops: CDR1 SEHNR, CDR2 FQNEAQ (reference sequence). With 5 bases removed from V and 2 bases from J, the gap between germline ends came to 15 bases. The CDR3 is made up of 15 amino acids. This CDR3 is CASSAWTDNQETQYF. CDR3 sequence (DNA): TGTGCCAGCAGCGCATGGACAGACAATCAAGAGACCCAGTACTTC.